These 19 T cell receptor beta chains share one sample of origin, sequenced in a study of cytomegalovirus exposure and HLA in healthy donors. Libraries were prepared by immunoSEQ multiplex PCR; TCRdb keeps only in-frame clonotypes and omits some of them. Found here are about 200,000 clones, roughly 81% of them singletons; the top ten hold around 1.2%. Sequenced input: PBMCs. All receptors derive from a woman aged 25 to 39 in good health and CMV-seronegative.

V and J are TRBV5-1 and TRBJ1-6; D gene uncertain. The CDR3 loop spans 17 amino acids. Trimming took off 5 bases at V and 7 bases at J, with 22 bases between the two ends. The germline V gene encodes CDR1 SGHRS and CDR2 YFSETQ. This CDR3 reads CASRADSTRETNSPLHF. The CDR3 DNA is TGCGCCAGCAGGGCCGACTCAACTAGAGAAACGAATTCACCCCTCCACTTT.

The chain joins TRBV7-2 to TRBJ2-7; 8 positions agree with TRBD1. With V trimmed by 0 bases and J by 1 base, 8 bases remained unmatched. The CDR3 extends over 17 amino acids. Germline V gene data show CDR1 as SGHTA and CDR2 as FQGNSA. This CDR3 reads CASSLAIRGPISYEQYF. CDR3 in DNA: TGTGCCAGCAGCTTAGCAATCAGGGGGCCGATTTCCTACGAGCAGTACTTC.

The chain links TRBV14 to TRBJ1-2; D is uncertain. The ends were cut back, 4 bases at V and 2 bases at J, with 11 bases in the middle. The CDR3 runs to 14 residues. CDR1 SGHDN and CDR2 FVKESK come from the germline V gene. The CDR3 DNA reads as TGTGCCAGCAGCCCTCCTTCCCGGAACTATGGCTACACCTTC. It encodes CASSPPSRNYGYTF.

The V gene is TRBV2, the J gene TRBJ1-1; TRBD1 is a possible D gene (5 bases). CDR3 length: 13 amino acids. Trimming removed 8 bases at V and 3 bases at J, with 13 bases between. Germline loops: CDR1 SNHLY, CDR2 FYNNEI. The CDR3 nucleotides are TGTGCCAGCTGGGAGGCGGGGGACACTGAAGCTTTCTTT. Encoded protein: CASWEAGDTEAFF.

V usage is TRBV27 and J usage is TRBJ2-1; the D gene is possibly TRBD2 (6 bases). V dropped 2 bases and J dropped 0 bases, with 14 bases sitting between them. There are 17 residues in the CDR3. The germline V gene encodes CDR1 MNHEY and CDR2 SMNVEV (reference sequence). The CDR3 region is CASSLGSGLLSYNEQFF. The DNA of the CDR3 is TGTGCCAGCAGTTTAGGTTCGGGACTCCTCTCCTACAATGAGCAGTTCTTC.

This clone was seen only once. The chain combines TRBV9 with TRBJ2-5; TRBD1 agrees at 9 bases. There are 15 residues in the CDR3. CDR1 is SGDLS and CDR2 is YYNGEE in the germline V gene. With 3 bases clipped from V and 5 bases from J, the junction kept 8 bases outside the gene matches. The CDR3 DNA reads as TGTGCCAGCAGCGCGGACAGGGGAGCAATGGAGACCCAGTACTTC. The encoded protein is CASSADRGAMETQYF.

V and J are TRBV29-1 and TRBJ2-7, with 7 bases matching TRBD1. Losses at the gene ends were 5 bases for V and 1 base for J; bases not matched to a gene: 5. The CDR3 length is 13 residues. CDR1 is SQVTM, CDR2 ANQGSEA, per germline. The CDR3 region is CSVRQGPSYEQYF. The CDR3 DNA reads as TGCAGCGTTAGACAGGGACCGTCCTACGAGCAGTACTTC.

The genes are TRBV9 and TRBJ1-2; tentative D call: TRBD1 (5 bases). Trimming removed 0 bases from V and 4 bases from J, with 7 bases in between. CDR1 and CDR2 (germline): SGDLS, YYNGEE. This CDR3 contains 13 residues. The CDR3 loop reads CASSVDRPYGYTF. The CDR3 DNA follows: TGTGCCAGCAGCGTAGACAGGCCCTATGGCTACACCTTC.

The chain couples TRBV5-1 to TRBJ2-7; 7 nucleotides match TRBD1. The CDR3 covers 15 residues. The germline CDR1 and CDR2 sequences are SGHRS and YFSETQ. Germline trimming cut 4 bases from V and 1 base from J; bases unmatched to any gene: 8. The CDR3 spells CASSTGQPQSYEQYF. CDR3 DNA sequence: TGCGCCAGCAGCACGGGACAGCCCCAGTCCTACGAGCAGTACTTC.

The J gene is TRBJ2-1, the V gene TRBV6-5; TRBD2 is a possible D gene (6 bases). The germline V gene has CDR1 MNHEY and CDR2 SVGAGI. The length of the CDR3 is 14 residues. Trimming removed 2 bases at V and 6 bases at J, with 11 bases between. CDR3 DNA sequence: TGTGCCAGCAGTTACCCGGGACTCCTCAATGAGCAGTTCTTC. It specifies CASSYPGLLNEQFF.

The V call is TRBV5-1, the J call TRBJ2-5, with 12 bases that match TRBD2. After removal of 4 bases from V and 5 bases from J, the junction contained 15 bases not matched to a gene. Germline CDR1 reads SGHRS; CDR2 reads YFSETQ. This CDR3 has 18 amino acids. CDR3: CASSLRSPLAGGSETQYF. DNA of the CDR3: TGCGCCAGCAGCCTACGTTCCCCTCTAGCGGGAGGGTCGGAGACCCAGTACTTC.

The genes are TRBV15 and TRBJ2-1; 7 positions agree with TRBD2. The germline V gene encodes CDR1 LNHNV and CDR2 YYDKDF (reference sequence). The CDR3 contains 13 residues. Losses at the gene ends were 5 bases for V and 7 bases for J; bases not matched to a gene: 5. The CDR3 bases are TGTGCCACCAGCGGGACTATGGGGAATGAGCAGTTCTTC. Residues: CATSGTMGNEQFF.

CDR3 region: CASSPRRENEQFF. The DNA of the CDR3 is TGTGCCAGCAGCCCCCGGAGGGAAAATGAGCAGTTCTTC. This chain connects TRBV7-2 to TRBJ2-1; perhaps TRBD2 as D (6 bases). V was clipped by 5 bases and J by 7 bases, with 12 bases between them. The CDR3 has 13 residues. CDR1 and CDR2 from the germline V gene are SGHTA and FQGNSA.

This chain links TRBV29-1 with TRBJ2-1; D is perhaps TRBD1 (6 bases). Between the trimmed V and J ends, which lost 1 base and 4 bases, there was a span of 8 bases. Germline loops: CDR1 SQVTM, CDR2 ANQGSEA. The CDR3 runs to 13 residues. The chain's CDR3 is CSVEGQGYNEQFF. The CDR3 coding sequence is TGCAGCGTTGAAGGCCAGGGGTACAATGAGCAGTTCTTC.

The chain recombines TRBV7-2 with TRBJ2-7; 7 bases align to TRBD1. From germline, CDR1 is SGHTA and CDR2 FQGNSA. There are 15 residues in the CDR3. With V trimmed by 4 bases and J by 5 bases, 11 bases remained unmatched. The CDR3 nucleotides read TGTGCCAGCAGCTCAAGACAGGGTCCCTTCCACGAGCAGTACTTC. Its translation is CASSSRQGPFHEQYF.

This clone is a singleton in its sample. The chain carries TRBV9 and TRBJ2-1, with a tentative D call TRBD2 (6 bases). Germline V lookup: CDR1 SGDLS, CDR2 YYNGEE. This CDR3 spans 15 amino acids. V lost 2 bases, J lost 7 bases, and 16 bases lay in between. CDR3 sequence (DNA): TGTGCCAGCAGCGTTTGGGCGGGGTCAACGAATGAGCAGTTCTTC. This encodes CASSVWAGSTNEQFF. The variable domain in full, completed from reference TRBV9 and TRBJ2-1, reads DSGVTQTPKHLITATGQRVTLRCSPRSGDLSVYWYQQSLDQGLQFLIQYYNGEERAKGNILERFSAQQFPDLHSELNLSSLELGDSALYFCASSVWAGSTNEQFFGPGTRLTVL.

This clone was seen repeatedly, ten times or more. The chain links TRBV27 to TRBJ1-2; D ambiguous. Germline V CDR1 and CDR2: MNHEY, SMNVEV (reference sequence). With 7 bases removed from V and 6 bases from J, the gap between germline ends came to 3 bases. The CDR3 totals 9 residues. The DNA for the CDR3 is TGTGCCAGCACTAATGGCTACACCTTC. Translated, it gives CASTNGYTF.

This chain connects TRBV6-6 to TRBJ2-1; 8 bases fit TRBD1. J was trimmed by 2 bases and V by 5 bases; bases with no gene match: 5. There are 15 residues in the CDR3. In germline, CDR1 is MNHNY, CDR2 SVGAGI (reference sequence). The CDR3: CASSPGQGPYNEQFF. Written as DNA, the CDR3 is TGTGCCAGCAGTCCAGGACAGGGACCCTACAATGAGCAGTTCTTC.

The chain links TRBV5-1 to TRBJ2-1; 11 bases align to TRBD2. CDR3 length: 14 residues. Germline lookup yields CDR1 SGHRS and CDR2 YFSETQ. V lost 1 base to trimming and J lost 6 bases; unmatched junction nucleotides: 0. CDR3 loop: CASSLTSGSNEQFF. CDR3 nucleotides: TGCGCCAGCAGCTTGACTAGCGGGAGCAATGAGCAGTTCTTC. Drawing the rest from reference TRBV5-1 and TRBJ2-1, the complete variable domain is KAGVTQTPRYLIKTRGQQVTLSCSPISGHRSVSWYQQTPGQGLQFLFEYFSETQRNKGNFPGRFSGRQFSNSRSEMNVSTLELGDSALYLCASSLTSGSNEQFFGPGTRLTVL.